This T cell receptor beta chain was identified in a study of shared clonotypes between healthy human individuals. Points from the study as a whole: Non-shared clonotypes displayed generation probabilities falling below those of clonotypes present in all four donors.

Genomic DNA of each subset was evenly split across several immunoSEQ plates. Only in-frame clones appear in the TCRdb table, and some are missing; sequencing was by immunoSEQ multiplex PCR. The sample yields millions of clones, 95% seen once. As regards this clone: Its target is not known. The same CDR3 can be traced to other DNA sequences in this sample.

This receptor was obtained from a man aged 18 to 29 in good health. Material for sequencing was naive CD4+ T cells sorted from blood. The subset denotes: CD45RA+ positively selected.

CDR3 DNA sequence: TGTGCCTGGAGTAGAGGACAGGGCTACGAGCAGTACTTC. Translated: CAWSRGQGYEQYF. This chain connects TRBV30 to TRBJ2-7; 8 bases line up with TRBD1. The ends lost 2 bases at V and 3 bases at J; junction bases unmatched: 3. This CDR3 region has 13 residues. In germline, CDR1 is GTSNPN, CDR2 SVGIG (reference sequence).